This TCR beta chain is from a study of vaccination and CD4 T cells after COVID-19. Study information: The authors used overlapping spike peptides from SARS-CoV-2, HCoV-NL63, HCoV-OC43 and HCoV-229E to stimulate cells. Control cultures received a CEFX pool, an HIV-1 Nef pool, or no peptide.

CD4+ T cells that had been cultured provided DNA sequenced with the Oncomine TCR Beta short-read assay. Each CDR3 protein gets one entry after TCRdb re-called the PCR reads with MiXCR. The sample contains about 20,000 distinct CDR3 sequences, about 39% of which appear only once. Trimming took 5 bases from V and 7 from J; bases not matched to a gene: 15. Germline assignment: CDR1 DFQATT and CDR2 SNEGSKA (reference sequence). The CDR3 length is 15 residues. Overall study findings and caveats: It was found that, in convalescent patients, 304 of 307 vaccine-specific clones were spike mono-reactive.

The table lists this clonotype with a few counts. Its antigen is still unknown. The treatment was: roughly 10-day PBMC culture with coronavirus spike peptide pools or control peptides (ViraFEST assay). ViraFEST sequenced TCRs after peptide-pool expansion of antigen-specific T cells. This sequence was found in a human donor who had recovered from COVID-19. The V call is TRBV20-1, the J call TRBJ2-7; 9 bases match TRBD2. Sequenced material: CD4+ T cells from blood, cultured in vitro. CDR3 amino acids: CSAQNSVAGVEEQYF. CDR3 nucleotides: TGCAGTGCTCAAAACTCCGTAGCGGGAGTAGAGGAGCAGTACTTC.